Listed here are 22 T cell receptor beta chains from one sample, sequenced in a study of T cells in Graves' hyperthyroidism and ophthalmopathy. Using RNA transcripts as the source, TCR beta CDR3 regions were amplified. An initial round of RT-PCR targeting the TCR CDR3 relied on the HTBI primer set. TCRdb re-called the multiplex PCR reads with MiXCR, one entry per CDR3 protein. The sample consists of approximately 530,000 distinct CDR3 sequences, roughly 17% of them appearing once. Sequencing was carried out using blood. The origin of the receptors is a young woman with Graves' hyperthyroidism.

This clonotype was counted only a few times. The chain uses TRBV20-1 and TRBJ1-2; no clear D gene. Trimming shortened V by 3 bases and J by 4 bases, and 18 bases separated the two germline ends. The CDR3 runs 15 residues. CDR1 is DFQATT, CDR2 SNEGSKA, per germline (reference sequence). DNA of the CDR3: TGCAGTGCTAGCCCCCCTGGACGGGTCCTCTATGGCTACACCTTC. This encodes CSASPPGRVLYGYTF.

The sample holds many counts of this clonotype. The rearrangement uses TRBV5-1 and TRBJ1-1; TRBD1 agrees at 9 bases. V lost 4 bases, J lost 0 bases, and 10 bases stayed unmatched. Germline V gene sequence: CDR1 SGHRS, CDR2 YFSETQ. This CDR3 contains 17 residues. Here the CDR3 reads CASSGSTGGDLNTEAFF. The CDR3 DNA sequence: TGCGCCAGCAGCGGATCGACAGGGGGTGATTTGAACACTGAAGCTTTCTTT.

In this sample, this clonotype turned up a few times. The gene calls are TRBV12-3 or TRBV12-4 and TRBJ2-2; D is undetermined. V was pared by 2 bases and J by 4 bases, with 11 bases between. The CDR3 spans 15 residues. The CDR3 nucleotides are TGTGCCAGCAGTTTAACCCCCACCGCCACCGGGGAGCTGTTTTTT. Translation gives CASSLTPTATGELFF.

This clonotype came up a few times. V is TRBV5-6 and J is TRBJ2-2; weak D call: TRBD2 (5 bases). The CDR3 sequence is 16 residues long. Trimming removed 0 bases at V and 2 bases at J, with 11 bases between. Germline lookup yields CDR1 SGHDT and CDR2 YYEEEE. For the CDR3, the DNA is TGTGCCAGCAGCTTGGTCGGGGTAGAAAACACCGGGGAGCTGTTTTTT. As protein: CASSLVGVENTGELFF. Supplemented by reference TRBV5-6 and TRBJ2-2, the full variable domain reads DAGVTQSPTHLIKTRGQQVTLRCSPKSGHDTVSWYQQALGQGPQFIFQYYEEEERQRGNFPDRFSGHQFPNYSSELNVNALLLGDSALYLCASSLVGVENTGELFFGEGSRLTVL.

The V gene is TRBV18, the J gene TRBJ1-3; D is uncertain. The CDR3 runs to 16 residues. Germline V gives CDR1 KGHSH, CDR2 LQKENI. V shed 5 bases and J shed 4 bases, with 18 bases lying between them. The CDR3 loop reads CASSILDPDAGNTIYF. In nucleotides, the CDR3 is TGTGCCAGCTCAATTCTCGACCCGGACGCGGGAAACACCATATATTTT.

This clonotype was recorded many times. This chain uses TRBV2 with TRBJ2-7, with 9 bases lining up with TRBD2. Germline V lookup: CDR1 SNHLY, CDR2 FYNNEI. Trimming removed 1 base from V and 7 bases from J; junction bases left unmatched: 11. The CDR3 covers 16 residues. Written as DNA, the CDR3 is TGTGCCAGCAGTGAAGTCGGCGGGAGGGCCTCGGGAGAGCAGTACTTC. Protein: CASSEVGGRASGEQYF.

This clonotype showed up just a few times. J is TRBJ2-2 and V is TRBV20-1; possibly TRBD2 for D (6 bases). This CDR3 is built from 15 residues. Germline V CDR1 and CDR2: DFQATT, SNEGSKA (reference sequence). The germline V and J ends were trimmed by 5 bases and 2 bases, with 15 bases remaining between them. Here the CDR3 DNA reads TGCAGTGCTTACCATAGCGGAACCAACACCGGGGAGCTGTTTTTT. Translated: CSAYHSGTNTGELFF.

This chain joins TRBV5-5 and TRBJ2-5; the D call may be TRBD1 or TRBD2 (5 bases each). The ends were cut back, 4 bases at V and 2 bases at J, with 12 bases in the middle. Germline V gene sequence: CDR1 SGHKS, CDR2 YYEKEE (reference sequence). This CDR3 has 14 amino acids. The CDR3 sequence is CASSISWGQETQYF. The CDR3 DNA sequence: TGTGCCAGCAGCATATCTTGGGGGCAAGAGACCCAGTACTTC. The full variable domain, completed using reference TRBV5-5 and TRBJ2-5, is DAGVTQSPTHLIKTRGQQVTLRCSPISGHKSVSWYQQVLGQGPQFIFQYYEKEERGRGNFPDRFSARQFPNYSSELNVNALLLGDSALYLCASSISWGQETQYFGPGTRLLVL.

This clonotype occurred a few times. This chain's CDR3 is CASSRLAALSTDTQYF. CDR3 coding DNA: TGTGCCAGCAGCCGTCTAGCGGCGCTGAGCACAGATACGCAGTATTTT. This chain links TRBV6-2 or TRBV6-3 with TRBJ2-3, with 7 bases aligning to TRBD2. CDR1 and CDR2 (germline): MNHEY, SVGEGT. The V segment lost 6 bases and the J segment 0 bases; nucleotides outside the gene matches: 9. This CDR3 spans 16 amino acids.

This rearrangement joins TRBV24-1 to TRBJ1-4, with TRBD1 matching 7 bases. CDR1 and CDR2 from the germline V gene are KGHDR and SFDVKD. Germline trimming cut 4 bases from V and 8 bases from J; bases unmatched to any gene: 3. The CDR3 loop spans 13 amino acids. As DNA, the CDR3 is TGTGCCACCAGTGAAGGGACAGACGAAAAACTGTTTTTT. This gives the protein CATSEGTDEKLFF.

A remark on this clonotype: A much larger clone differs from this one at a single base, so this may be a read error. The CDR3 nucleotides are TGTGCCAGCAGCCCCCAAGCGGGGTACAATGAGCAGTTCTTC. It is translated as CASSPQAGYNEQFF. The rearrangement links TRBV7-2 to TRBJ2-1, with 7 bases that match TRBD2. The junction had 5 bases not matched to a gene; V was cut back by 5 bases and J by 4 bases. There are 14 residues in the CDR3. CDR1 is SGHTA and CDR2 is FQGNSA in the germline V gene.

The rearrangement uses TRBV15 and TRBJ1-2; 7 bases line up with TRBD1. V lost 0 bases, J lost 4 bases, and 5 bases stayed unmatched. Looked up from germline, CDR1 is LNHNV and CDR2 is YYDKDF (reference sequence). This CDR3 is 15 amino acids long. The CDR3 loop reads CATSRDGDSFYGYTF. CDR3 in DNA: TGTGCCACCAGCAGAGATGGGGACAGTTTCTATGGCTACACCTTC.

The genes are TRBV10-3 and TRBJ2-5; D is perhaps TRBD1 (5 bases). V was pared by 2 bases and J by 4 bases, with 11 bases between. The CDR3 loop spans 14 amino acids. Germline-derived CDR1 and CDR2 are ENHRY and SYGVKD. The chain's CDR3 is CAISETTDPETQYF. In nucleotides, the CDR3 is TGTGCCATCAGTGAGACGACAGATCCAGAGACCCAGTACTTC.

This clonotype was found many times. The gene calls are TRBV5-8 and TRBJ1-1; weak D call: TRBD1 (5 bases). The CDR3 runs 14 residues. The germline V and J ends were trimmed by 2 bases and 5 bases, with 13 bases remaining between them. Germline V gene sequence: CDR1 SGHTS, CDR2 YDEGEE. The CDR3 sequence is CASSLGAQLTEAFF. The CDR3 coding sequence is TGTGCCAGCAGCTTAGGGGCCCAGTTGACTGAAGCTTTCTTT.

This clonotype has ten or more counts. This chain connects TRBV28 to TRBJ2-1; 7 positions agree with TRBD2. This CDR3 has 17 amino acids. Per the germline V gene, CDR1 is MDHEN and CDR2 is SYDVKM. Trimming removed 3 bases from V and 6 bases from J; junction bases left unmatched: 14. Here the CDR3 DNA reads TGTGCCAGCAGTTTCCCCGCCCTCGCGGGAGATCGCAATGAGCAGTTCTTC. As protein: CASSFPALAGDRNEQFF.

This clonotype has a handful of counts. CDR3 nucleotides: TGCGCCAGCAGCCAGCTCAGGGGAAACACTGAAGCTTTCTTT. Amino acids: CASSQLRGNTEAFF. This chain uses TRBV4-1 with TRBJ1-1; D may be TRBD1 (6 bases). The CDR3 sequence is 14 residues long. From germline, CDR1 is MGHRA and CDR2 YSYEKL. V was pared by 3 bases and J by 2 bases, with 10 bases between.

Details on this clonotype: One junction end disagrees with the germline gene, perhaps due to a read error. The rearrangement links TRBV18 to TRBJ1-5; D may be TRBD1 (5 bases). The CDR3 is 13 residues long. The germline V gene encodes CDR1 KGHSH and CDR2 LQKENI. The CDR3 region has the DNA TGTGCCAGCTCAGCAGGGTATCTTCAGCCCCAGCGTTTT. It codes for CASSAGYLQPQRF.

The chain links TRBV20-1 to TRBJ1-4; TRBD1 is a possible D gene (5 bases). This CDR3 is 15 amino acids long. Per the germline V gene, CDR1 is DFQATT and CDR2 is SNEGSKA (reference sequence). V was shortened by 0 bases and J by 1 base, with 9 bases between the two germline ends. As DNA, the CDR3 is TGCAGTGCTAGAGACCTGGGGGGAACTAATGAAAAACTGTTTTTT. It translates to CSARDLGGTNEKLFF.

The chain has TRBV7-9 and TRBJ2-7, with no clear D. Trimming stripped 5 bases from V and 2 bases from J, with 10 bases between. The CDR3 runs to 13 residues. Germline loops: CDR1 SEHNR, CDR2 FQNEAQ (reference sequence). The DNA for the CDR3 is TGTGCCAGCAGCCACCCGGAAACCTACGAGCAGTACTTC. It is translated as CASSHPETYEQYF.

This chain joins TRBV5-1 and TRBJ2-5, with D perhaps matching TRBD2 (7 bases). Trimming took off 1 base at V and 4 bases at J, with 11 bases between the two ends. This CDR3 is 14 amino acids long. The germline CDR1 and CDR2 sequences are SGHRS and YFSETQ. For the CDR3, the DNA is TGCGCCAGCAGCTTGTCAGGGGAGGGAGAGACCCAGTACTTC. This gives the protein CASSLSGEGETQYF.

This clonotype was recorded at least ten times. The chain combines TRBV7-2 with TRBJ2-1, with 11 nucleotides matching TRBD1. Looked up from germline, CDR1 is SGHTA and CDR2 is FQGNSA. The CDR3 runs 17 residues. Trimming removed 4 bases from V and 4 bases from J; junction bases left unmatched: 9. In DNA form, the CDR3 reads TGTGCCAGCAGCTCCGATCCGGGACAGGGGGTTTACAATGAGCAGTTCTTC. The encoded protein is CASSSDPGQGVYNEQFF.

This clonotype was observed many times. The V gene is TRBV13, the J gene TRBJ2-5, with 8 bases aligning to TRBD1. The CDR3 spans 14 residues. Germline values: CDR1 PRHDT, CDR2 FYEKMQ (reference sequence). Losses at the gene ends were 7 bases for V and 4 bases for J; bases not matched to a gene: 8. The DNA of the CDR3 is TGTGCCAGCATGCGACAGGGGCAAGGAGAGACCCAGTACTTC. It translates to CASMRQGQGETQYF.